The 13 T cell receptor beta chains below were found in one sample sequenced in a study of OX40 agonist ivuxolimab in advanced cancers. Assay: immunoSEQ multiplex PCR; the TCRdb copy retains only in-frame clones and omits some. Among 75,000 to 95,000 clones listed, around 85% were seen once. The sequencing used CD4+ or CD8+ T cells sorted from blood, collected in a trial of the OX40 agonist ivuxolimab. These receptors came from an adult with an advanced solid tumor such as melanoma, head and neck, liver or kidney cancer.

This chain links TRBV4-3 with TRBJ2-7; 11 bases line up with TRBD2. Per the germline V gene, CDR1 is LGHNA and CDR2 is YSLEER. The trim removed 5 bases at V and 2 bases at J, leaving 11 bases unmatched. The CDR3 consists of 17 residues. The CDR3 nucleotides are TGCGCCAGCAGCTATGCGTGGGGACTAGCGGAAACCTACGAGCAGTACTTC. This encodes CASSYAWGLAETYEQYF.

The sample holds one count of this clone. This chain connects TRBV5-5 to TRBJ1-6, with D perhaps TRBD1 (6 bases). Per germline, CDR1 SGHKS and CDR2 YYEKEE (reference sequence). CDR3 length: 16 residues. Trimming removed 5 bases at V and 4 bases at J, with 16 bases between. The CDR3 is CASSLQGGGYNSPLHF. The CDR3 region has the DNA TGTGCCAGCAGTTTACAGGGCGGGGGTTATAATTCACCCCTCCACTTT. Full variable domain (rest looked up from reference TRBV5-5 and TRBJ1-6): DAGVTQSPTHLIKTRGQQVTLRCSPISGHKSVSWYQQVLGQGPQFIFQYYEKEERGRGNFPDRFSARQFPNYSSELNVNALLLGDSALYLCASSLQGGGYNSPLHFGNGTRLTVT.

A few counts support this clone. V usage is TRBV9 and J usage is TRBJ2-7, with 8 bases identical to TRBD2. The length of the CDR3 is 14 residues. From germline, CDR1 is SGDLS and CDR2 YYNGEE. V lost 0 bases to trimming and J lost 3 bases; unmatched junction nucleotides: 2. The CDR3 region has the DNA TGTGCCAGCAGCGTAGGGCTAGCGGGCTACGAGCAGTACTTC. This encodes CASSVGLAGYEQYF.

The chain uses TRBV28 and TRBJ1-2; the D is unclear. The CDR3 extends over 12 amino acids. V lost 6 bases and J 2 bases, leaving 7 bases between the germline ends. Looked up from germline, CDR1 is MDHEN and CDR2 is SYDVKM. CDR3 in amino acids: CASSWSNYGYTF. For the CDR3, the DNA is TGTGCCAGCAGCTGGTCAAACTATGGCTACACCTTC.

In DNA form, the CDR3 reads TGTGCCAGTAAGTTAGCTTGGGGAGCGACAGGGGACAATCAGCCCCAGCATTTT. Its translation is CASKLAWGATGDNQPQHF. The V call is TRBV19, the J call TRBJ1-5; 8 bases line up with TRBD1. The V gene end was trimmed by 7 bases and the J gene end by 3 bases; junction bases not matched to a gene: 17. The CDR3 sequence is 18 residues long. Germline lookup yields CDR1 LNHDA and CDR2 SQIVND (reference sequence).

In its sample, this clone is medium-sized. V gene TRBV5-4 combines with J gene TRBJ2-5; weak D call: TRBD1 (5 bases). The CDR3 has 14 amino acids. V was trimmed by 2 bases and J by 2 bases, leaving 10 bases between them. Germline CDR1 is SGHNT and CDR2 is YYREEE (reference sequence). Here the CDR3 reads CASSLSTGQETQYF. DNA for the CDR3: TGTGCCAGCAGCTTATCCACAGGACAAGAGACCCAGTACTTC. Based on the CDR3 plus reference TRBV5-4 and TRBJ2-5, the full variable domain is ETGVTQSPTHLIKTRGQQVTLRCSSQSGHNTVSWYQQALGQGPQFIFQYYREEENGRGNFPPRFSGLQFPNYSSELNVNALELDDSALYLCASSLSTGQETQYFGPGTRLLVL.

Points on this clone: The CDR3 does not end in the conserved phenylalanine or tryptophan, so this is likely a read error. It is unclear where the CDR3 begins or ends on the DNA, so no DNA is shown, and the CDR3 is as TCRdb lists it. V is TRBV2 and J is TRBJ2-3; TRBD2 is the table's D call and was not checked against the DNA. The CDR3 has 11 residues if both end residues are counted. Germline lookup yields CDR1 SNHLY and CDR2 FYNNEI. CDR3 region: CASSELVRLVL.

The rearrangement links TRBV19 to TRBJ2-2; D remains ambiguous. Trimming removed 10 bases from V and 1 base from J, with 16 bases in between. The V gene's germline CDR1 is LNHDA and CDR2 SQIVND (reference sequence). The CDR3 runs to 15 residues. CDR3 sequence reads: CATQITARNTGELFF. The CDR3, as DNA: TGTGCCACCCAAATCACGGCTAGGAACACCGGGGAGCTGTTTTTT.

This chain uses TRBV5-1 with TRBJ2-1; D is uncertain. The V gene's germline CDR1 is SGHRS and CDR2 YFSETQ. With 0 bases removed from V and 9 bases from J, the gap between germline ends came to 13 bases. CDR3 size: 14 residues. The CDR3 nucleotides are TGCGCCAGCAGCTTGGGGGTAAGCAGCATTGAGCAGTTCTTC. Translating it yields CASSLGVSSIEQFF. Combining the CDR3 with reference TRBV5-1 and TRBJ2-1 gives the whole variable domain KAGVTQTPRYLIKTRGQQVTLSCSPISGHRSVSWYQQTPGQGLQFLFEYFSETQRNKGNFPGRFSGRQFSNSRSEMNVSTLELGDSALYLCASSLGVSSIEQFFGPGTRLTVL.

This clone came up a few times. The chain employs TRBV7-3 and TRBJ1-6, with no clear D. The CDR3 has 13 amino acids. V was pared by 1 base and J by 3 bases, with 1 base between. CDR1 and CDR2 (germline): SGHTA, FQGTGA. The CDR3 loop reads CASSLSYNSPLHF. CDR3 DNA sequence: TGTGCCAGCAGCTTAAGCTATAATTCACCCCTCCACTTT.

This clone was picked up one time. The CDR3, as DNA: TGTGCCAGTAGTTGGGACAGGGGATACGAGCAGTACTTC. Its translation is CASSWDRGYEQYF. The genes are TRBV19 and TRBJ2-7, with TRBD1 matching over 10 bases. Unmatched junction bases numbered 2, after V lost 5 bases and J lost 4 bases. Germline values: CDR1 LNHDA, CDR2 SQIVND (reference sequence). The CDR3 is 13 residues long.

The CDR3 sequence is CASSLAGQKETQYF. The CDR3 DNA sequence: TGCGCCAGCAGCTTGGCGGGACAGAAAGAGACCCAGTACTTC. The chain has TRBV5-1 and TRBJ2-5; 7 bases are a match to TRBD1. CDR1 is SGHRS, CDR2 YFSETQ, per germline. The CDR3 contains 14 residues. With V trimmed by 0 bases and J by 3 bases, 2 bases remained unmatched.

The chain couples TRBV5-1 to TRBJ2-3, with TRBD1 matching 7 bases. Germline V gene sequence: CDR1 SGHRS, CDR2 YFSETQ. This CDR3 has 16 residues. After removal of 6 bases from V and 0 bases from J, the junction contained 10 bases not matched to a gene. CDR3 DNA sequence: TGCGCCAGCACCGAGGGGGCAGACTATAGCACAGATACGCAGTATTTT. This sequence encodes CASTEGADYSTDTQYF.